The source of this TCR beta chain is a study of blood T cell repertoires in COVID-19. As handled by the study authors: Reference gene primer amplification gave estimated nucleated cell counts. Profiling relied on immunoSEQ multiplex PCR, and the TCRdb table lists in-frame clones only, not all of them. V, J and clone size are taken as reported in that table, and D and trimming were inferred from the DNA itself. In the table there are approximately 440,000 clones, about 90% of which are singletons. The clonotype comes from a man aged 18-30 years who had recovered from COVID-19. Sequencing input: PBMCs or T cells enriched from blood (not recorded which).

DNA of the CDR3: TGTGCCTCCTGGCAGGGGGGAATGAACACTGAAGCTTTCTTT. Encoded protein: CASWQGGMNTEAFF. V and J are TRBV3-1 (or the pseudogene TRBV3-2) and TRBJ1-1; TRBD1 agrees at 7 bases. The germline V gene has CDR1 LGHDT and CDR2 YNNKEL (reference sequence). Trimming took 11 bases from V and 0 from J; bases not matched to a gene: 9. The CDR3 spans 14 residues.